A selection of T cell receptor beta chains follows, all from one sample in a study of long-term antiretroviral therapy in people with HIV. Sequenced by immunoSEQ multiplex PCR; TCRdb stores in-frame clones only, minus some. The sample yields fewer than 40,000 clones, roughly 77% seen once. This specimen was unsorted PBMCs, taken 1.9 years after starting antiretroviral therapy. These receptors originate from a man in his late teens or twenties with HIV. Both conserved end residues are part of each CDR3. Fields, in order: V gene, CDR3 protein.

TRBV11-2 CASSLVAGHAEQFF
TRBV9 CASSDGQGGPEAFF
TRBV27 CASRPTGGNTEAFF
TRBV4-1 CASSQSPQDTQYF
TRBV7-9 CASSLEGGVISFF
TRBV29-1 CSVRRTDTQYF
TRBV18 CASFHPTGAEQFF
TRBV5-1 CASRTGSTDTQYF
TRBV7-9 CASSFSGTGNGYTF
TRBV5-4 CASSSRDTAWETQYF
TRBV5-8 CASSLTGQGNEKLFF
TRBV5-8 CASSFNSGGAVTGELFF
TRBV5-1 CASSLGFDARSETQYF
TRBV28 CASLPGRESPLHF
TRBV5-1 CASSLAGQGNSPLHF
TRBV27 CASRTGYNEQFF
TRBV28 CASSFGGTAHYGYTF
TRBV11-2 CASSRTSGGQETQYF
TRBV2 CASSEAGFGSGNTIYF
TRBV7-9 CASSLVGQGAPYNEQFF
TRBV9 CASSVRTALTGELFF
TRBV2 CASIRVLGYEQYF
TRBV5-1 CASSLWTTEREQYF
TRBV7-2 CASSPNSYNEQFF
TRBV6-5 CASSLDRLNTIYF
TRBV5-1 CASRDGTQSEKLFF
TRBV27 CASSLSTGQGGQTQYF
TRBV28 CASSSSSTGANSPLHF
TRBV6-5 CASSPDRDHGYTF
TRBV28 CASSLSTGGNTIYF
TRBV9 CASSPRTGSGELFF
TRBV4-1 CASSLQGSTDTQYF
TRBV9 CASSVDYRGNQPQHF
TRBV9 CASSVGLAGSEGGYTF
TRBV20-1 CSASGVYGYTF
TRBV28 CAVLGGGLSNQPQHF
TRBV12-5 CASGRDRVETQYF
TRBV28 CATLGRYTGELFF
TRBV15 CATSRGLAGTQETQYF
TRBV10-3 CAISESPFWGLGQYF
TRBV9 CASSVEGFTDTQYF
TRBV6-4 CAGHRTKTGNTIYF